The 3 T cell receptor beta chains presented below share a single source sample, sequenced in a study of blood T cell repertoires in COVID-19 (dated by TCRdb to 2018 to 2020). Libraries came from the immunoSEQ multiplex PCR assay. Not all clones reach the TCRdb copy of this immuneACCESS table, which keeps in-frame sequences only. Checked studies attribute under half of the gap to unresolved V genes and leave the rest unexplained. The sample table shows approximately 240,000 clones, and about 86% are seen once. Roughly 3% of the sample belongs to the ten largest clones. Sequencing input: peripheral blood. All receptors come from a woman aged 25 to 45 who had recovered from COVID-19.

The CDR3: CASRPLTAGSPLHF. CDR3 sequence (DNA): TGTGCCAGCAGACCGTTGACAGCTGGGTCACCCCTCCACTTT. This chain connects TRBV6-5 to TRBJ1-6, with TRBD1 as a possible D gene (5 bases). The CDR3 covers 14 residues. Germline CDR1 reads MNHEY; CDR2 reads SVGAGI. V lost 6 bases, J lost 10 bases, and 16 bases lay in between.

On this clone: At the DNA level, this CDR3 is encoded by other sequences in the same sample as well. The genes are TRBV3-1 (or the pseudogene TRBV3-2) and TRBJ2-3; D possibly corresponds to TRBD2 (5 bases). Trimming took 1 base from V and 0 from J, leaving 8 bases between them. The CDR3 is 15 residues long. From germline, CDR1 is LGHDT and CDR2 YNNKEL (reference sequence). The CDR3 protein is CASSQGRGSTDTQYF. The CDR3 bases are TGTGCCAGCAGCCAAGGCAGAGGGAGCACAGATACGCAGTATTTT.

The chain recombines TRBV6-1 with TRBJ2-1, with 11 nucleotides matching TRBD1. Germline V CDR1 and CDR2: MNHNS, SASEGT. Trimming at V came to 0 bases and at J to 10 bases, leaving 5 bases not matched to a gene. The CDR3 runs to 15 residues. In DNA form, the CDR3 reads TGTGCCAGCAGTGAAGCTGGACAGGGGGCTGGGGAGCAGTTCTTC. Amino acids: CASSEAGQGAGEQFF.